A selection of T cell receptor beta chains follows, all from one sample in a study of blood T cell repertoires in COVID-19. Some clones are missing from TCRdb's copy, which holds only in-frame ones; the method was immunoSEQ multiplex PCR. The profile covers approximately 90,000 clones, with around 85% appearing a single time and about 23% taken by the ten largest. The sequenced sample was peripheral blood. The origin of the receptors is a man older than 75 with active or convalescent COVID-19. Both conserved end residues are part of each CDR3. Fields, in order: V gene, clone size, J gene, D gene, CDR3 protein, CDR3 DNA. D genes are given only for firm matches. Size values are once, few and many counts, or a class for expanded clones, and some rows have none.

TRBV12-3/TRBV12-4	.	TRBJ1-2	.	CASSYPDYGYTF	TGTGCCAGCAGTTACCCAGACTATGGCTACACCTTC
TRBV7-2	.	TRBJ2-4	TRBD2	CASSPRWGGTDIQYF	TGTGCCAGCAGCCCGCGATGGGGGGGGACGGACATTCAGTACTTC
TRBV2	once	TRBJ2-7	.	CASSVEGRQEYF	TGTGCCAGCAGTGTAGAGGGGCGACAGGAGTACTTC
TRBV13	few	TRBJ1-2	.	CASSSPQESGLFSYGYTF	TGTGCCAGCAGCTCGCCCCAAGAGTCTGGGCTATTTTCCTATGGCTACACCTTC
TRBV9	.	TRBJ2-2	TRBD1	CASSLRGQPYTGELFF	TGTGCCAGCTCACTCAGGGGACAGCCCTACACCGGGGAGCTGTTTTTT
TRBV7-8	.	TRBJ1-3	.	CASSFLSGNTIYF	TGTGCCAGCAGCTTTCTGTCCGGAAACACCATATATTTT
TRBV6-5	.	TRBJ1-5	TRBD1	CATRGAISNQPQHF	TGTGCCACCAGGGGGGCGATTAGCAATCAGCCCCAGCATTTT
TRBV6-1	once	TRBJ1-6	.	CASSERFLGLNNSPLHF	TGTGCCAGCAGTGAAAGATTTCTGGGACTGAATAATTCACCCCTCCACTTT
TRBV9	once	TRBJ1-1	.	CASSRDTEAFF	TGTGCCAGCTCGAGGGACACTGAAGCTTTCTTT
TRBV5-1	.	TRBJ1-5	.	CASSLSTGGNQPQHF	TGCGCCAGCAGCCTGTCGACGGGGGGGAATCAGCCCCAGCATTTT
TRBV5-1	.	TRBJ2-7	.	CASGSGGGGKYEQYF	TGCGCCAGCGGATCAGGGGGAGGCGGGAAATACGAGCAGTACTTC